These T cell receptor beta chains were read from a single sample in a study of blood T cells in healthy people across ages. TCRdb fed the 5' RACE reads into MiXCR, producing one record per CDR3 protein. The sample lists some 920,000 distinct CDR3 sequences, roughly 51% occurring once. Sequences were obtained from blood. Receptor source: a woman in her sixties in good health. The CDR3 runs from the conserved cysteine through the conserved F or W. Each record gives: D gene, clone size, J gene, V gene, CDR3 protein, CDR3 DNA. The D gene is left open where the match is weak. The size of a clone is reported for some rows only, either as once, few or many, or as a class for expanded clones.

d_call: NA; clone_size: NA; j_call: TRBJ2-5; v_call: TRBV6-5; cdr3_aa: CASRRGKVASETQYF; cdr3_nt: TGTGCCAGCAGACGGGGGAAGGTAGCTAGTGAGACCCAGTACTTC
d_call: TRBD2; clone_size: NA; j_call: TRBJ2-1; v_call: TRBV5-1; cdr3_aa: CASSPGLAGSNYNEQFF; cdr3_nt: TGCGCCAGCAGCCCGGGACTAGCGGGATCGAATTACAATGAGCAGTTCTTC
d_call: TRBD1; clone_size: NA; j_call: TRBJ1-1; v_call: TRBV25-1; cdr3_aa: CASSDRGTGDDEAFF; cdr3_nt: TGTGCCAGCAGTGACCGGGGGACAGGGGATGATGAAGCTTTCTTT
d_call: NA; clone_size: NA; j_call: TRBJ1-1; v_call: TRBV11-2; cdr3_aa: CASSLDFRVWGTEAFF; cdr3_nt: TGTGCCAGCAGCTTAGATTTCCGGGTTTGGGGCACTGAAGCTTTCTTT
d_call: TRBD1; clone_size: few; j_call: TRBJ2-1; v_call: TRBV6-5; cdr3_aa: CASSYRDRTYNEQFF; cdr3_nt: TGTGCCAGCAGCTACCGGGACAGGACCTACAATGAGCAGTTCTTC
d_call: NA; clone_size: NA; j_call: TRBJ2-2; v_call: TRBV6-2/TRBV6-3; cdr3_aa: CASTKKAAGPGELFF; cdr3_nt: TGTGCCAGCACGAAGAAGGCGGCAGGGCCCGGGGAGCTGTTTTTT
d_call: NA; clone_size: few; j_call: TRBJ2-1; v_call: TRBV4-3; cdr3_aa: CASSLLGSRNEQFF; cdr3_nt: TGCGCCAGCAGCCTTCTGGGGAGCAGGAATGAGCAGTTCTTC
d_call: TRBD1; clone_size: many; j_call: TRBJ2-7; v_call: TRBV20-1; cdr3_aa: CSARGDSYEQYF; cdr3_nt: TGCAGTGCTAGAGGGGACAGCTACGAGCAGTACTTC
d_call: NA; clone_size: NA; j_call: TRBJ2-3; v_call: TRBV11-2; cdr3_aa: CASSYDGAGTSTDTQYF; cdr3_nt: TGTGCCAGCAGTTATGATGGGGCAGGGACTAGCACAGATACGCAGTATTTT
d_call: NA; clone_size: NA; j_call: TRBJ2-7; v_call: TRBV5-1; cdr3_aa: CASSLEGWEQYF; cdr3_nt: TGCGCCAGCAGCTTGGAGGGGTGGGAGCAGTACTTC
d_call: TRBD2; clone_size: once; j_call: TRBJ2-3; v_call: TRBV20-1; cdr3_aa: CSARMASGIPTDTQYF; cdr3_nt: TGCAGTGCTAGAATGGCCAGCGGGATTCCCACAGATACGCAGTATTTT
d_call: NA; clone_size: few; j_call: TRBJ2-7; v_call: TRBV28; cdr3_aa: CASQTRVEQYF; cdr3_nt: TGTGCCAGCCAAACCCGGGTCGAGCAGTACTTC
d_call: NA; clone_size: NA; j_call: TRBJ1-6; v_call: TRBV5-1; cdr3_aa: CASSWENNNSPLHF; cdr3_nt: TGCGCCAGCAGCTGGGAAAACAATAATTCACCCCTCCACTTT
d_call: NA; clone_size: few; j_call: TRBJ1-1; v_call: TRBV18; cdr3_aa: CASSQREAAFF; cdr3_nt: TGTGCCAGCTCCCAGCGCGAGGCGGCTTTCTTT
d_call: TRBD2; clone_size: NA; j_call: TRBJ2-2; v_call: TRBV6-2/TRBV6-3; cdr3_aa: CASSYWREGLSGELFF; cdr3_nt: TGTGCCAGCAGTTACTGGCGGGAGGGCCTCTCCGGGGAGCTGTTTTTT
d_call: NA; clone_size: NA; j_call: TRBJ2-7; v_call: TRBV27; cdr3_aa: CASSGVLQGLGYEQYF; cdr3_nt: TGTGCCAGCAGTGGGGTACTTCAGGGATTAGGCTACGAGCAGTACTTC
d_call: NA; clone_size: NA; j_call: TRBJ2-1; v_call: TRBV29-1; cdr3_aa: CSVRMGSYNEQFF; cdr3_nt: TGCAGCGTTCGAATGGGGTCTTACAATGAGCAGTTCTTC
d_call: NA; clone_size: few; j_call: TRBJ2-5; v_call: TRBV12-3/TRBV12-4; cdr3_aa: CASTLNAQYF; cdr3_nt: TGTGCCAGCACATTAAACGCGCAGTACTTC
d_call: TRBD2; clone_size: NA; j_call: TRBJ2-3; v_call: TRBV14; cdr3_aa: CASSQELAGVDTQYF; cdr3_nt: TGTGCCAGCAGCCAAGAACTAGCGGGAGTAGATACGCAGTATTTT
d_call: NA; clone_size: NA; j_call: TRBJ2-7; v_call: TRBV28; cdr3_aa: CASSPESAPASYEQYF; cdr3_nt: TGTGCCAGCAGCCCAGAGTCAGCTCCTGCGTCCTACGAGCAGTACTTC